The 3 T cell receptor beta chains below were found in one sample sequenced in a study of Ad26.COV2.S vaccination and SARS-CoV-2 variants. Sequencing used immunoSEQ multiplex PCR; TCRdb keeps in-frame clones, though not all of them. In the table there are about 430,000 clones, around 90% of which are singletons. Specified treatment: around 19 received Ad26.COV2.S at low or high dose, single or two shots; 5 received placebo; per-sample allocation not given. The samples were gathered on day 63 after the first injection of vaccine or placebo. The source was peripheral blood, collected in a trial of Ad26.COV2.S vaccine versus placebo. These TCRs come from a person aged 18-65 years who received the Ad26.COV2.S COVID-19 vaccine or a placebo.

This chain joins TRBV6-6 and TRBJ2-1, with 11 bases fitting TRBD2. The CDR3 is made up of 15 amino acids. V was pared by 6 bases and J by 6 bases, with 7 bases of the junction left unmatched. CDR1 is MNHNY, CDR2 SVGAGI, per germline (reference sequence). CDR3 residues: CASSHSGRGSNEQFF. DNA for the CDR3: TGTGCCAGCAGCCATAGCGGGAGGGGGTCCAATGAGCAGTTCTTC.

This chain connects TRBV7-3 to TRBJ2-7, with D tentatively TRBD2 (5 bases). Per the germline V gene, CDR1 is SGHTA and CDR2 is FQGTGA. V lost 3 bases to trimming and J lost 0 bases, with 9 bases between them. The CDR3 covers 14 residues. DNA for the CDR3: TGTGCCAGCAGCTTCGGAAGCGGCTCCTACGAGCAGTACTTC. Protein sequence: CASSFGSGSYEQYF.

This chain connects TRBV19 to TRBJ2-6; TRBD1 matches 10 bases. Germline CDR1 and CDR2: LNHDA and SQIVND (reference sequence). With V trimmed by 5 bases and J by 1 base, 11 bases remained unmatched. The CDR3 has 19 amino acids. CDR3 sequence (DNA): TGTGCCAGTAGTCGTGCGGGGACAGGGGTACTTTCTGGGGCCAACGTCCTGACTTTC. It encodes CASSRAGTGVLSGANVLTF.